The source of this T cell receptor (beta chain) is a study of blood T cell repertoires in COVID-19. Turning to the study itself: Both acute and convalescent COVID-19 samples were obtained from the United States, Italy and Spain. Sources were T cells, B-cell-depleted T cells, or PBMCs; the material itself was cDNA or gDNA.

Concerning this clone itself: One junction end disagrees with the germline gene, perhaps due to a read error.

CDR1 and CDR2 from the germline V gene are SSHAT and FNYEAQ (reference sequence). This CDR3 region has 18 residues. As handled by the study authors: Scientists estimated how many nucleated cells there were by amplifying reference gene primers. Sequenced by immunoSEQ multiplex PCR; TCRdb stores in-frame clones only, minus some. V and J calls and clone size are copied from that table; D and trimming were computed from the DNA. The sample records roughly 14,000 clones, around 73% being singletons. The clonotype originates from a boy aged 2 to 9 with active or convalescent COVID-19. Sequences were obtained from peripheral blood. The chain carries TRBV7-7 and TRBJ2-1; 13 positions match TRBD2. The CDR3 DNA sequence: TGTGCTAGCAGCTTACTCCCCGGGACTAGCGGGATAGCTAATGAGCAGTTCTTC. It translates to CASSLLPGTSGIANEQFF. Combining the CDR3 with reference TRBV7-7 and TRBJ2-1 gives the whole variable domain GAGVSQSPRYKVTKRGQDVTLRCDPISSHATLYWYQQALGQGPEFLTYFNYEAQPDKSGLPSDRFSAERPEGSISTLTIQRTEQRDSAMYRCASSLLPGTSGIANEQFFGPGTRLTVL.